The rows below give T cell receptor beta chains drawn from one sample of a study of CD8 T cells in ankylosing spondylitis. One entry per CDR3 protein, called by TCRdb with MiXCR from the 5' RACE reads. The sample consists of about 360,000 distinct CDR3 sequences, 20% of them appearing once. The source material was blood, either unsorted or a sorted T cell fraction (not recorded which). All receptors derive from a male donor with ankylosing spondylitis or in good health (not recorded which). Both conserved end residues are part of each CDR3. D genes are given only for firm matches. Not every row has a clone size; where given, it reads once, few, many or a size class.

>TRBJ2-2|.|.|TRBV27
TGTGCCAGCAGGGGGGGACTCTCGAACACCGGGGAGCTGTTTTTT
CASRGGLSNTGELFF
>TRBJ2-7|TRBD1|.|TRBV3-1
TGTGCCAGCAGCCAAAGGACAGGGGCCTACGAGCAGTACTTC
CASSQRTGAYEQYF
>TRBJ2-2|.|few|TRBV6-1
TGTGCCAGCAGGCGGGGGCCCCTCAACACCGGGGAGCTGTTTTTT
CASRRGPLNTGELFF
>TRBJ2-1|TRBD2|.|TRBV28
TGTGCCAGCAGTTATACTAGCGGGGTGGATGAGCAGTTCTTC
CASSYTSGVDEQFF
>TRBJ2-7|TRBD1|.|TRBV27
TGTGCCAGCAGTTTGGGGCAGGGGGTAGGCGAGCAGTACTTC
CASSLGQGVGEQYF
>TRBJ2-7|.|few|TRBV30
TGTGCCTGGAGTGTAACAGTTCCCTACGAGCAGTACTTC
CAWSVTVPYEQYF
>TRBJ2-7|TRBD2|.|TRBV12-3/TRBV12-4
TGTGCCACCTCTAGCGGGGGCCCGACTCAGCCCTCCTACGAGCAGTACTTC
CATSSGGPTQPSYEQYF
>TRBJ2-1|.|.|TRBV29-1
TGCAGCGTTGAAGATCTGGGCAGGTTTAACAATGAGCAGTTCTTC
CSVEDLGRFNNEQFF
>TRBJ2-3|TRBD2|.|TRBV29-1
TGCAGCGTTGTGGGACTAGCGGGGGCCCACACAGATACGCAGTATTTT
CSVVGLAGAHTDTQYF
>TRBJ2-2|TRBD1|.|TRBV7-9
TGTGCCAGCAGCCCGCGGGACAGGCGACACACCGGGGAGCTGTTTTTT
CASSPRDRRHTGELFF
>TRBJ2-1|.|.|TRBV29-1
TGCAGCGTTAAAGATCAAGGGCCCGAGCAGTTCTTC
CSVKDQGPEQFF
>TRBJ2-5|.|few|TRBV3-1
TGTGCCAGCAGCCAAGAGTCGGGATGGCAAGAGACCCAGTACTTC
CASSQESGWQETQYF
>TRBJ1-2|.|.|TRBV6-1
TGTGCCAGCAGCACACCCGGCGAAGGGGGGGGCTATGGCTACACCTTC
CASSTPGEGGGYGYTF
>TRBJ2-2|.|.|TRBV6-5
TGTGCCAGCAGTTACTTGGGGGGAACGAACACCGGGGAGCTGTTTTTT
CASSYLGGTNTGELFF
>TRBJ1-1|.|.|TRBV29-1
TGCAGCGTGGCGGGGCCGGGCAACACTGAAGCTTTCTTT
CSVAGPGNTEAFF
>TRBJ2-1|.|few|TRBV9
TGTGCCAGCAGCCTAAACACCCTTGTAGCAAATGAGCAGTTCTTC
CASSLNTLVANEQFF
>TRBJ2-3|.|.|TRBV5-1
TGCGCCAGCAGCTCCCCAGGGGCTAGCGGATACACAGATACGCAGTATTTT
CASSSPGASGYTDTQYF
>TRBJ1-2|.|few|TRBV9
TGTGCCAGCAGCGTAGCTATAGATGCAGCGAACTATGGCTACACCTTC
CASSVAIDAANYGYTF
>TRBJ2-5|.|few|TRBV12-3/TRBV12-4
TGTGCCAGCAGTTTTAGTCAGGGGGCGCGGGAGGAGACCCAGTACTTC
CASSFSQGAREETQYF
>TRBJ2-7|.|.|TRBV7-2
TGTGCCAGCAGCCCACTCGGGGTGCGGTTATCCTACGAGCAGTACTTC
CASSPLGVRLSYEQYF
>TRBJ2-7|.|.|TRBV4-1
TGCGCCCGCGTGAGAAGCTACGAGCAGTACTTC
CARVRSYEQYF
>TRBJ2-1|.|.|TRBV7-8
TGTGCCAGCAGCTTAGATACAGGGAACAATGAGCAGTTCTTC
CASSLDTGNNEQFF
>TRBJ2-7|.|.|TRBV19
TGTGCCAGTAGTATCGGGGCAGGGGAGACGGGAAACCACTACGAGCAGTACTTC
CASSIGAGETGNHYEQYF
>TRBJ1-1|.|.|TRBV6-5
TGTGCCAGCAGTTACGAGACAGAGAACACTGAAGCTTTCTTT
CASSYETENTEAFF
>TRBJ1-5|.|few|TRBV20-1
TGCAGTGCTAGAGAGGGCGGGGGACAGCCCCAGCATTTT
CSAREGGGQPQHF
>TRBJ2-2|TRBD2|.|TRBV20-1
TGCAGTGCTAGCCCGATCACCCTAGCGGGGGGAACCGGGGAGCTGTTTTTT
CSASPITLAGGTGELFF
>TRBJ2-1|.|.|TRBV4-2
TGTGCCAGCAGCCTTAGGATCAGGACGGGCCTCGGCTACAATGAGCAGTTCTTC
CASSLRIRTGLGYNEQFF
>TRBJ2-7|.|.|TRBV6-1
TGTGCCAGCTCAACAGGGAGTGTTTACGAGCAGTACTTC
CASSTGSVYEQYF
>TRBJ2-1|.|.|TRBV6-4
TGTGCCAGCGCGAAGATTTCCAGCTCCTACAATGAGCAGTTCTTC
CASAKISSSYNEQFF
>TRBJ1-6|.|.|TRBV12-3/TRBV12-4
TGTGCCAGCAGTTTTACGGGAGGGGATTCACCCCTCCACTTT
CASSFTGGDSPLHF
>TRBJ1-5|TRBD1|.|TRBV5-5
TGTGCCAGCAGCTTGGTTCAGGGGGCAAATCAGCCCCAGCATTTT
CASSLVQGANQPQHF
>TRBJ2-1|TRBD2|.|TRBV5-1
TGCGCCAGCAGCCCATGGAGCGGGAGCACTGAGCAGTTCTTC
CASSPWSGSTEQFF
>TRBJ2-7|.|few|TRBV5-1
TGCGCCAGCAGCCTAGTAGGGACGACTTCCTACGAGCAGTACTTC
CASSLVGTTSYEQYF
>TRBJ2-7|.|few|TRBV19
TGTGCCAGTAGTATTTCACCTGAACTCTACGAGCAGTACCCCGAGCAGTACTTC
CASSISPELYEQYPEQYF
>TRBJ2-3|.|.|TRBV12-3/TRBV12-4
TGTGCCAGCAAGACGAATATCGATACGCAGTATTTT
CASKTNIDTQYF
>TRBJ2-3|.|few|TRBV12-3/TRBV12-4
TGTGCCAGCAGTTTTCTCCTCTACACAGATACGCAGTATTTT
CASSFLLYTDTQYF
>TRBJ1-1|.|.|TRBV12-3/TRBV12-4
TGTGCCAGCAGTTTGGGGGGTGTCGCTGAAGCTTTCTTT
CASSLGGVAEAFF
>TRBJ2-1|.|few|TRBV3-1
TGTGCCAGCAGCCAAGATCCCCGGGTTAGTCACAATGAGCAGTTCTTC
CASSQDPRVSHNEQFF
>TRBJ2-7|.|few|TRBV20-1
TGCAGTGCGGTCACAGGCATGACTTACGAGCAGTACTTC
CSAVTGMTYEQYF
>TRBJ2-7|.|.|TRBV7-9
TGTGCCAGCAGCTTCGCAGTTAACGAGCAGTACTTC
CASSFAVNEQYF